This T cell receptor (beta chain) originates from a study of Graves' ophthalmopathy and Graves' hyperthyroidism. Each diagnosis was determined on the basis of clinical symptoms, serum thyroxine, TRAb, thyroid ultrasound and orbital computed tomography. Many counts were recorded for this clonotype. Amplification targeted the TCR beta CDR3 regions, with RNA transcripts as the source material. RT-PCR in the first round used HTBI primers; a second-round multiplex PCR followed. Via MiXCR, TCRdb re-called the multiplex PCR reads, giving one row per CDR3 protein. The data show 650,000 to 800,000 distinct CDR3 sequences, approximately 39% seen once. V lost 1 base to trimming and J lost 4 bases; unmatched junction nucleotides: 3. Per the germline V gene, CDR1 is SGHVS and CDR2 is FNYEAQ. The length of the CDR3 is 15 residues.

The chain is built from TRBV7-6 and TRBJ2-5; 10 nucleotides line up with TRBD2. The specimen was peripheral blood. The source is an adult man with Graves' ophthalmopathy. In nucleotides, the CDR3 is TGTGCCAGCAGCTTAGTAGCGGGGGGAGGAGAGACCCAGTACTTC. It specifies CASSLVAGGGETQYF.